The subject of this entry is one T cell receptor (beta chain). Its antigen is as yet unknown. The sample originates from a study of cytomegalovirus exposure and HLA in healthy donors. Clones were sequenced by immunoSEQ multiplex PCR, and TCRdb holds only the in-frame ones, with some missing. The repertoire consists of 80,000 to 100,000 clones, with about 90% occurring once and the leading ten covering 5.5% to 7.5%. Trimming at V came to 5 bases and at J to 5 bases, leaving 14 bases not matched to a gene. The CDR3 is 17 amino acids. Per the germline V gene, CDR1 is MDHEN and CDR2 is SYDVKM. Study findings and constraints: Most TCRs appeared rarely, but some public TCRs recurred in many donors. In the 130 or so validation repertoires, approximately 94% of cluster scores exceeded 0, per a later analysis. With high specificity and sensitivity, the classifier reportedly diagnosed cytomegalovirus status. The study put under 200 TCR beta chains on its list as cytomegalovirus-associated.

The V call is TRBV28, the J call TRBJ2-2, with TRBD1 matching 7 bases. Sequencing used PBMCs. The TCR comes from a man younger than 35 in good health and CMV-seropositive. In nucleotides, the CDR3 is TGTGCCAGCAGTCGACGGACAGGTCTCACTGGAACCGGGGAGCTGTTTTTT. It is translated as CASSRRTGLTGTGELFF. The full variable domain, rest sourced from reference TRBV28 and TRBJ2-2, is DVKVTQSSRYLVKRTGEKVFLECVQDMDHENMFWYRQDPGLGLRLIYFSYDVKMKEKGDIPEGYSVSREKKERFSLILESASTNQTSMYLCASSRRTGLTGTGELFFGEGSRLTVL.